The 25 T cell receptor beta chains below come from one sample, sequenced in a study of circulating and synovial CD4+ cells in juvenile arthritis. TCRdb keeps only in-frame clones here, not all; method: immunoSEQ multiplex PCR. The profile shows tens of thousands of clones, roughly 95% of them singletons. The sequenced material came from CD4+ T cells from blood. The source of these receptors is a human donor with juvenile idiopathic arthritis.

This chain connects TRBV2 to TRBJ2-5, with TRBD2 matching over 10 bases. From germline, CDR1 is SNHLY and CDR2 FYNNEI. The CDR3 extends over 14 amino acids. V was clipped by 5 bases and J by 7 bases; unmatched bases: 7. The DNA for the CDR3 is TGTGCCAGCAGTACGCTAGCGGGGGAAACGACCCAGTACTTC. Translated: CASSTLAGETTQYF.

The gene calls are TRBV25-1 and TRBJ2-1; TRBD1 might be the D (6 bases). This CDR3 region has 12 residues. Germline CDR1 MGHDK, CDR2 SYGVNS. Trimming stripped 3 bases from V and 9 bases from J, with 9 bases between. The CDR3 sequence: CASSDRQAEQFF. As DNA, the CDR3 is TGTGCCAGCAGTGACCGACAGGCTGAGCAGTTCTTC. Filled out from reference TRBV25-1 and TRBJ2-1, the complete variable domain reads EADIYQTPRYLVIGTGKKITLECSQTMGHDKMYWYQQDPGMELHLIHYSYGVNSTEKGDLSSESTVSRIRTEHFPLTLESARPSHTSQYLCASSDRQAEQFFGPGTRLTVL.

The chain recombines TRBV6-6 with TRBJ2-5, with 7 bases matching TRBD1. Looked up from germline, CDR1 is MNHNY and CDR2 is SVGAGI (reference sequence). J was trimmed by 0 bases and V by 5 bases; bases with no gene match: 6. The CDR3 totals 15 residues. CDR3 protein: CASSGQGTDQETQYF. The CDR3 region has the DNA TGTGCCAGCAGTGGTCAGGGGACAGACCAAGAGACCCAGTACTTC.

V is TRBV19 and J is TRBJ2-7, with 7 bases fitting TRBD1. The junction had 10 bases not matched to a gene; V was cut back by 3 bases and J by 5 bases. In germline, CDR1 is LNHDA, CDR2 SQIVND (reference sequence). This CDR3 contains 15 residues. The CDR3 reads CASSIRDRRTNEQYF. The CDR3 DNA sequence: TGTGCCAGTAGTATCCGGGACAGACGGACAAACGAGCAGTACTTC.

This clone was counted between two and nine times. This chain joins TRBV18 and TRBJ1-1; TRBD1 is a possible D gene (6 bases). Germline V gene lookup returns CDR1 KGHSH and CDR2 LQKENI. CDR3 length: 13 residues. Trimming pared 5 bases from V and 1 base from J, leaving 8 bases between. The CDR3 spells CASSATGNTEAFF. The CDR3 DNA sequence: TGTGCCAGCTCAGCGACAGGGAACACTGAAGCTTTCTTT.

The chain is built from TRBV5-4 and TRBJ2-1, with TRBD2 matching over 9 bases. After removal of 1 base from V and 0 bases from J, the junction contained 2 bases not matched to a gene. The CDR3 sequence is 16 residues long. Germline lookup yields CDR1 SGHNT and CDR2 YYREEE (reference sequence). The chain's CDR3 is CASSLQRGASYNEQFF. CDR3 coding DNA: TGTGCCAGCAGCTTGCAGCGGGGGGCCTCCTACAATGAGCAGTTCTTC.

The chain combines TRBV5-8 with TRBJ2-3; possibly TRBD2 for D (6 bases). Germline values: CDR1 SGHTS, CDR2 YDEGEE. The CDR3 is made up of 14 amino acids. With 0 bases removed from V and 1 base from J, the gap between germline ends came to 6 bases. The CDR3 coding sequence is TGTGCCAGCAGCTTGGAGCGGGGCACAGATACGCAGTATTTT. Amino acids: CASSLERGTDTQYF.

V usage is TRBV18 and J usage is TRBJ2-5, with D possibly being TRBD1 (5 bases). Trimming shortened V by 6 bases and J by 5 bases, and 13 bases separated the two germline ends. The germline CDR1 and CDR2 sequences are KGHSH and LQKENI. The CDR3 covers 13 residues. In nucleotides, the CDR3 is TGTGCCAGCTCTGGGGCCGGCCAGGAGACCCAGTACTTC. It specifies CASSGAGQETQYF. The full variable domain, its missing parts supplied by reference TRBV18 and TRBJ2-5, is NAGVMQNPRHLVRRRGQEARLRCSPMKGHSHVYWYRQLPEEGLKFMVYLQKENIIDESGMPKERFSAEFPKEGPSILRIQQVVRGDSAAYFCASSGAGQETQYFGPGTRLLVL.

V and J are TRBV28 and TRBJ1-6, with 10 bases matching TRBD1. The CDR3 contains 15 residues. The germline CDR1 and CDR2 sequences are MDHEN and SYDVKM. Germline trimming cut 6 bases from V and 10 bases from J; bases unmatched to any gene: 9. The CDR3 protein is CASRPDRGPGSPLHF. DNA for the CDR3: TGTGCCAGCAGACCAGACAGGGGGCCGGGGTCACCCCTCCACTTT.

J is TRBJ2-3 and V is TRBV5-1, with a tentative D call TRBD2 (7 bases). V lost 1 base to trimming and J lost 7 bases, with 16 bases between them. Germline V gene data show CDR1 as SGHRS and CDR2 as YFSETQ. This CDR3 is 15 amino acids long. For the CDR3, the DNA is TGCGCCAGCAGCTTGACGGGGGGCGTACAGAATACGCAGTATTTT. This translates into CASSLTGGVQNTQYF.

CDR3 DNA: TGCAGCGTTGAAGGCGGCAGGGGGCAGGAGTATGGCTACACCTTC. As protein: CSVEGGRGQEYGYTF. The chain carries TRBV29-1 and TRBJ1-2; 8 positions agree with TRBD1. This CDR3 comprises 15 residues. CDR1 and CDR2 (germline): SQVTM, ANQGSEA. Germline trimming cut 1 base from V and 5 bases from J; bases unmatched to any gene: 9.

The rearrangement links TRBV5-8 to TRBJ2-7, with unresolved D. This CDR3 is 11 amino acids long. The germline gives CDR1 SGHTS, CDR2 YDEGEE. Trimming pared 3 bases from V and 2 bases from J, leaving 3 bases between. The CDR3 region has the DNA TGTGCCAGCAGCTCCACCTACGAGCAGTACTTC. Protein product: CASSSTYEQYF.

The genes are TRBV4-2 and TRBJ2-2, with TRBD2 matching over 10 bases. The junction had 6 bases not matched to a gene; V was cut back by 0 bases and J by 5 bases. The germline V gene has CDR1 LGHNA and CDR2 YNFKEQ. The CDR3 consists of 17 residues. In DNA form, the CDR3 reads TGTGCCAGCAGCCAAGATCTAGCGGGAGTTGGAACCGGGGAGCTGTTTTTT. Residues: CASSQDLAGVGTGELFF.

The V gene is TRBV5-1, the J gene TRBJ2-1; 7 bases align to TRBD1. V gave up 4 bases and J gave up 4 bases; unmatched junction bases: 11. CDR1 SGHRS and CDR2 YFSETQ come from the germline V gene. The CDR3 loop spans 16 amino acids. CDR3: CASSARPGQIYNEQFF. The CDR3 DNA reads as TGCGCCAGCAGCGCAAGACCGGGACAGATTTACAATGAGCAGTTCTTC.

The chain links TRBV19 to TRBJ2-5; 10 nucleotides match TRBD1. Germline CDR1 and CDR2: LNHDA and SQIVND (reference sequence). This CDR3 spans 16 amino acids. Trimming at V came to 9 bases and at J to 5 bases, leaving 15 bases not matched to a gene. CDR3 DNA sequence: TGTGCCAGCACACACGACCGGACAGGGGGTCGCGAGACCCAGTACTTC. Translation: CASTHDRTGGRETQYF.

In DNA, the CDR3 is TGCGCCAGCAGTGAGCCTAGTGAAGGGGTCGGCACTGAAGCTTTCTTT. This sequence encodes CASSEPSEGVGTEAFF. The genes are TRBV10-2 and TRBJ1-1, with TRBD1 as a possible D gene (5 bases). Germline lookup yields CDR1 WSHSY and CDR2 SAAADI. Trimming pared 2 bases from V and 4 bases from J, leaving 17 bases between. The CDR3 has 16 residues.

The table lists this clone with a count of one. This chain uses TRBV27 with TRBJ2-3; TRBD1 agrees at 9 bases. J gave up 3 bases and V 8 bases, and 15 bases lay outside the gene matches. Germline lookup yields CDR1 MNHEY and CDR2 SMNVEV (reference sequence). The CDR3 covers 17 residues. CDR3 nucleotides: TGTGCCAGCGGACCGAAAACCGGGACAGGGAGGACAGATACGCAGTATTTT. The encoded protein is CASGPKTGTGRTDTQYF.

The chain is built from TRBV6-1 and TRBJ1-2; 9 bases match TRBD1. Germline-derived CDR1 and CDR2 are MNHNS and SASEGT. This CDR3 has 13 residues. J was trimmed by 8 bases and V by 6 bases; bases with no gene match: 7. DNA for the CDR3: TGTGCCAGCAGCGAACAGGGGGCGAACGGCTACACCTTC. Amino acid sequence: CASSEQGANGYTF.

CDR3 residues: CASSEYRLGSYNEQFF. CDR3 nucleotide sequence: TGTGCCAGCAGTGAATATAGGCTAGGTTCCTACAATGAGCAGTTCTTC. This chain uses TRBV25-1 with TRBJ2-1; D gene uncertain. This CDR3 region has 16 residues. V dropped 0 bases and J dropped 1 base, with 10 bases sitting between them. Germline V gene data show CDR1 as MGHDK and CDR2 as SYGVNS.

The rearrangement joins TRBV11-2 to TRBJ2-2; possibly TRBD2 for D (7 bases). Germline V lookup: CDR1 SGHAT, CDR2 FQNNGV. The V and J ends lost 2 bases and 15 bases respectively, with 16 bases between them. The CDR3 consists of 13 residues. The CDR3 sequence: CASSLKEGGRVFF. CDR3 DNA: TGTGCCAGCAGCTTAAAGGAAGGGGGGAGGGTGTTTTTT.

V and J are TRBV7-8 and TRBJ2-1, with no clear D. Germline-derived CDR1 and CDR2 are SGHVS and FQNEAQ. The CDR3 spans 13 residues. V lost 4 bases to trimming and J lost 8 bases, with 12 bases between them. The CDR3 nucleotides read TGTGCCAGCAGCTCGCGACTCCCCCATGAGCAGTTCTTC. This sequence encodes CASSSRLPHEQFF.

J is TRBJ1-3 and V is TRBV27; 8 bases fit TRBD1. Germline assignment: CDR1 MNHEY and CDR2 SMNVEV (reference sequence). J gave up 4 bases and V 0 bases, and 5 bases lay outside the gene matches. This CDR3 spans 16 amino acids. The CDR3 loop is CASSLSYGQGGNTIYF. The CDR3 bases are TGTGCCAGCAGTTTATCGTACGGACAGGGAGGAAACACCATATATTTT.

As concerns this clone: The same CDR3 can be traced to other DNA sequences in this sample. The CDR3, as DNA: TGCGCCAGCAGGACAGACAGTTATGGCTACACCTTC. Protein: CASRTDSYGYTF. V and J are TRBV10-2 and TRBJ1-2; maybe TRBD1 (5 bases). CDR1 and CDR2 from the germline V gene are WSHSY and SAAADI. This CDR3 contains 12 residues. V lost 6 bases, J lost 5 bases, and 10 bases lay in between.

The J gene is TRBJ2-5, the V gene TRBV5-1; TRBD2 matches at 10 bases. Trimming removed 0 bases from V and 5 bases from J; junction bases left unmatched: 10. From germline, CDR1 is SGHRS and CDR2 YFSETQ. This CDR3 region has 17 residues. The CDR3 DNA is TGCGCCAGCAGCTTGGAGATAGCGGGGGGCGCCGGGGAGACCCAGTACTTC. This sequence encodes CASSLEIAGGAGETQYF.

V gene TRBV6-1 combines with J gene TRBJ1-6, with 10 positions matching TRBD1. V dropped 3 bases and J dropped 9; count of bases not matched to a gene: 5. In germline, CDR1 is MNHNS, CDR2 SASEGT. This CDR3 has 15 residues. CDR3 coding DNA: TGTGCCAGCAGTGATCGGACAGGGGGAAGTTCACCCCTCCACTTT. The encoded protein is CASSDRTGGSSPLHF.